Described below is a single TCR beta chain sequence and its context. In the original processing: Quantification of nucleated cells was approximated via reference gene primer amplification. Sequenced by immunoSEQ multiplex PCR; TCRdb stores in-frame clones only, minus some. Clonal size and the V and J genes are those of that table, whereas D and trimming came from the DNA. Of 55,000 or so clones in the sample, roughly 90% were seen once. The source of the sample is a study of blood T cell repertoires in COVID-19. Study-level background: Researchers got acute and convalescent COVID-19 samples from the United States, Italy and Spain.

CDR1 and CDR2 (germline): SGHTS, YDEGEE. This CDR3 has 14 amino acids. V dropped 3 bases and J dropped 4 bases, with 8 bases sitting between them. This TCR came from a man aged 35 to 55 with COVID-19, enrolled during active disease. The chain links TRBV5-8 to TRBJ1-6; D not resolved. Sequencing was carried out using peripheral blood. The CDR3 sequence is CASSSLSYNSPLHF. The CDR3 DNA reads TGTGCCAGCAGCTCTCTAAGTTATAATTCACCCCTCCACTTT.